This T cell receptor (beta chain) was recovered during a study of CXCR3-negative and CXCR3-positive naive CD8 T cells. Regarding the study as a whole: Naive cells with CXCR3 showed TRB CDR3s that were more hydrophobic than those in CXCR3-negative naive cells.

Carrying UMI labels, the TRB cDNA libraries were prepared through 5' RACE. TCRdb re-called the 5' RACE reads; every CDR3 protein appears as one record, without DNA. This sample's clone table lists about 140,000 distinct CDR3 sequences. For this clonotype: Its antigen is undetermined.

There are 12 residues in the CDR3. Germline V gene lookup returns CDR1 SEHNR and CDR2 FQNEAQ (reference sequence). This clonotype was obtained from a human donor in good health. Some clones in this sample may be carry-over from other donors' samples. The sample taken for sequencing was naive CXCR3+ CD8+ T cells from blood. The sample's subset: CD45RO-CCR7+CD27+CD95- naive CD8+ T cells expressing CXCR3 (TNR3+). The rearrangement joins TRBV7-9 to TRBJ2-3; TCRdb lists TRBD1, though no DNA is available to test this call. The CDR3 spells CASSSRADTQYF.